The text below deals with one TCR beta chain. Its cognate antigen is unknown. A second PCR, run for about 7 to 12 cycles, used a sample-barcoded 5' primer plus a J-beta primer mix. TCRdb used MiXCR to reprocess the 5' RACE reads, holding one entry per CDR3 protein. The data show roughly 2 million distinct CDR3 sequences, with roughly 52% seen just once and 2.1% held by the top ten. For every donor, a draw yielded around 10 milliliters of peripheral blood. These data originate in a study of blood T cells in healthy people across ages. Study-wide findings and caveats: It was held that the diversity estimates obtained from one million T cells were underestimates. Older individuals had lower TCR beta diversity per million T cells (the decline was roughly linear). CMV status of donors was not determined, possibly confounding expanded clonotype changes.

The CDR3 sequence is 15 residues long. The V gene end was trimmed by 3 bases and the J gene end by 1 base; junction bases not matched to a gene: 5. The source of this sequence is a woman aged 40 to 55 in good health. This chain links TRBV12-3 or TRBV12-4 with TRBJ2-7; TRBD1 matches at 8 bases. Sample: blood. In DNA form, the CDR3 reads TGTGCCAGCAGTTTTATAGACAGGGGATCCTACGAGCAGTACTTC. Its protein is CASSFIDRGSYEQYF.